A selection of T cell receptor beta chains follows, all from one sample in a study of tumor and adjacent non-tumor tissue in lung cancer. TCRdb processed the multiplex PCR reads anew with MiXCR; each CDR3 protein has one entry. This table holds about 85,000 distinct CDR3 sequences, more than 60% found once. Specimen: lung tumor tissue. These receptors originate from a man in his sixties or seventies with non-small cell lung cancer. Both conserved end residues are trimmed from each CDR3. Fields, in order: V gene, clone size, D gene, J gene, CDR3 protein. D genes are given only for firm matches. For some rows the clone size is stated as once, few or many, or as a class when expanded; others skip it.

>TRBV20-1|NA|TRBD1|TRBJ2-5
SARDITGVREIQY
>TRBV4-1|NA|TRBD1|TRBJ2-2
VSSPDRGRGTGELF
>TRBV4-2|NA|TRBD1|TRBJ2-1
ARSARVTGLYNEQF
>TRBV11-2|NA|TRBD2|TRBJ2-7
AGSVQRGRLYEQY
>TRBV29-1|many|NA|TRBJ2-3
SALRDTQY
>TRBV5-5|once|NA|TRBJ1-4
ASNMTEVEKLF
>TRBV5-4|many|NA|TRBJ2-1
ASSLDPGSYNEQF
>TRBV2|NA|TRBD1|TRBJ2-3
ASRGGQGALGRLNTDMQY
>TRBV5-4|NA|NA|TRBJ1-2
ASSRGDNLYGYT
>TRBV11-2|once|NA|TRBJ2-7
TSSLGQGKAYERY
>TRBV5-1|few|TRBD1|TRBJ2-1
ASAGQGIYNEQF
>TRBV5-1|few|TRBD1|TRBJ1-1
ASSSTGVGTEAF
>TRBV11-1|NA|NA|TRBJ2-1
ASRLTERFDEQF
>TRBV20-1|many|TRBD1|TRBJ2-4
SARHPGQKNIQY
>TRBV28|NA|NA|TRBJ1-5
ASSSRGEYSNQPQH
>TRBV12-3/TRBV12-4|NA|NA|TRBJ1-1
ASSVGRKGYTEAF
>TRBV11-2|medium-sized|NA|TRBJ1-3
ASSLYRENSGNTIY
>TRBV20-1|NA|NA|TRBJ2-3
SARDSRVTRTDTQY
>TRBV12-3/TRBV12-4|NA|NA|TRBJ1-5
ASSLRGRGSGQPQH
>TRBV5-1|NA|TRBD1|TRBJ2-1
ASCLDRGGRQQF
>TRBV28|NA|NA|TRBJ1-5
ASSLAQTTQPHH
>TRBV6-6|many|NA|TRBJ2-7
ASRDQEIQRIHEQY
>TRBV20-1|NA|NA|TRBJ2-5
SVRFGGETQY
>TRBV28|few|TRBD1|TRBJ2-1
ASSPWTGGYEQF
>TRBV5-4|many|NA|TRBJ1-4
ASSLDPGSELF
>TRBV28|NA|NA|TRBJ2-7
ASTKGVYERY
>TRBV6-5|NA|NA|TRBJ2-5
ASSIREGPEWETQY
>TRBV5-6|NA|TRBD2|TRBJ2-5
ASSPLRETLY
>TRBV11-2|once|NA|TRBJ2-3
ASSSGTRDTQY
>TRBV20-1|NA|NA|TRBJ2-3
SASPTSFQSTDTQY
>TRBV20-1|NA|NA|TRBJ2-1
SGPEGGSYNGQF
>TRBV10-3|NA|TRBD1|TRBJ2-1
AISGPGTAHNEQF
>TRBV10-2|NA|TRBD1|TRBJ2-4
ASSPGQGWAKTIQY
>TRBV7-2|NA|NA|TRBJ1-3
ASSPREYSSGNTIY
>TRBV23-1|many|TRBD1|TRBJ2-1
ASSQPTGGKF
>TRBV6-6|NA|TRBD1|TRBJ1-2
AGSYTQGAPGYGYT
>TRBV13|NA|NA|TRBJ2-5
ANSFLRGQETQY